This TCR beta chain stems from a study of cytomegalovirus exposure and HLA in healthy donors. Study overall: Earlier, 95 million to 130 million unique TCR beta sequences were recovered from about 179 million T cells by an analysis. About 85 million unique TCRs from HLA-typed donors were held in an early release of data.

Whole-study results and caveats: Donors were assumed by presence/absence analyses to have roughly uniform sequencing depth.

On this clone itself: The antigen remains unidentified.

Germline V lookup: CDR1 SGHDN, CDR2 FVKESK. The CDR3 extends over 14 amino acids. V lost 3 bases, J lost 4 bases, and 9 bases lay in between. Vbeta (60) and Jbeta (13) primers were used in the PCR. This table comes from immunoSEQ multiplex PCR, and its TCRdb copy is limited to in-frame clones, with some not included. In the table there are tens of thousands of clones, about three quarters of which are singletons. The sequence was obtained from a man aged 40-50 years in good health and CMV-seronegative. The chain is built from TRBV14 and TRBJ2-2, with D possibly being TRBD2 (5 bases). Sequenced input: PBMCs. The CDR3 nucleotides are TGTGCCAGCAGCCATCGGGGTATCACCGGGGAGCTGTTTTTT. This translates into CASSHRGITGELFF.